This section outlines one T cell receptor (beta chain) sequence together with its context. These data belong to a study of blood T cell repertoires in COVID-19. As for the study in general: The cDNA or gDNA used as material had been derived from T cells, B-cell-depleted T cells, or PBMCs.

The CDR3 is 15 amino acids. Germline CDR1 LGHDT, CDR2 YNNKEL (reference sequence). V lost 0 bases to trimming and J lost 8 bases; unmatched junction nucleotides: 4. The assay was immunoSEQ multiplex PCR, and TCRdb's table has in-frame clones only and misses some. The sample lists about 370,000 clones, 75% to 90% occurring once. Which cohort a participant joined came from the clinical history participants gave. Cohort 3 donors counted as recovered after two negative PCRs, clearance, or resolved symptoms. The specimen was PBMCs or T cells enriched from blood (not recorded which). The receptor was isolated from a man between 18 and 29 years old who had recovered from COVID-19. The chain couples TRBV3-1 (or the pseudogene TRBV3-2) to TRBJ2-3; 11 positions match TRBD1. CDR3 coding DNA: TGTGCCAGCAGCCAAGATAGGACAGGGGGCCTTACGCAGTATTTT. It specifies CASSQDRTGGLTQYF.